Listed below are T cell receptor beta chains from one sample, sequenced in a study of OX40 agonist ivuxolimab in advanced cancers. Some clones are missing from TCRdb's copy, which holds only in-frame ones; the method was immunoSEQ multiplex PCR. Among about 67,000 clones, 87% were seen once, and the ten largest hold 3.5% to 4.5%. Specimen: CD4+ or CD8+ T cells sorted from blood, collected in a trial of the OX40 agonist ivuxolimab. These receptor sequences come from an adult with an advanced solid tumor such as melanoma, head and neck, liver or kidney cancer. Each CDR3 is given with its conserved first and last residue. A D gene is named only where the DNA matches it firmly. The size entry is marked missing in some rows and otherwise reads once, few, many or a size class.

D	V	size	J	DNA	CDR3
.	TRBV9	.	TRBJ2-6	TGTGCCAGCAGCGTAGATAGGGGAGGCTCTGGGGCCAACGTCCTGACTTTC	CASSVDRGGSGANVLTF
.	TRBV9	.	TRBJ2-2	TGTGCCAGCAGCTTGGGACGGCCGCTCACCGGGGAGCTGTTTTTT	CASSLGRPLTGELFF
.	TRBV18	.	TRBJ2-6	TGTGCCAGCTCACCCTTTTCCGGGGACTCTGGGGCCAACGTCCTGACTTTC	CASSPFSGDSGANVLTF
.	TRBV30	.	TRBJ1-5	TGTGCCTGGAGAGCGGGACAAGGCAATCAGCCCCAGCATTTT	CAWRAGQGNQPQHF
TRBD2	TRBV28	.	TRBJ2-3	TGTGCCAGCAGTTTAACCCCGCTAGCGGGAGTTACAGATACGCAGTATTTT	CASSLTPLAGVTDTQYF
TRBD1	TRBV11-2	.	TRBJ2-5	TGTGCCAGCAGCCGACAGGGGACCCAAGAGACCCAGTACTTC	CASSRQGTQETQYF
.	TRBV11-2	.	TRBJ2-7	TGTGCCAGCAGCCAGGACCCCTACGAGCAGTACTTC	CASSQDPYEQYF
.	TRBV9	.	TRBJ1-3	TGTGCCAGCAGCGAACAGGGAACTGGAAACACCATATATTTT	CASSEQGTGNTIYF
.	TRBV7-2	.	TRBJ1-2	TGTGCCAGCAGCTTACCGCAACAGTACTATGGCTACACCTTC	CASSLPQQYYGYTF
TRBD1	TRBV7-6	.	TRBJ2-7	TGTGCCAGCAGCTTTGATGACAGGGGTCGCGAGCAGTACTTC	CASSFDDRGREQYF
.	TRBV5-5	.	TRBJ1-1	TGTGCCAGCAGCCAACCGGGGGACACTGAAGCTTTCTTT	CASSQPGDTEAFF
.	TRBV10-3	few	TRBJ1-1	TGTGCCATCAGTGCTGGGGGGAACACTGAAGCTTTCTTT	CAISAGGNTEAFF
.	TRBV29-1	.	TRBJ1-1	TGCAGCGTGGAGACGGGAAATGAAGCTTTCTTT	CSVETGNEAFF
.	TRBV28	.	TRBJ2-4	TGTGCCAGCAGTTTATGGTCCCACGAGGCCAAAAACATTCAGTACTTC	CASSLWSHEAKNIQYF
.	TRBV28	few	TRBJ1-5	TGTGCCAGCAGTTTTCCCTCGACGGGTCAGCCCCAGCATTTT	CASSFPSTGQPQHF
.	TRBV7-2	.	TRBJ2-7	TGTGCCAGCAGCGGATTTGACTACGAGCAGTACTTC	CASSGFDYEQYF
TRBD2	TRBV19	once	TRBJ2-5	TGTGCCAGTAGTATAGCGGGGGGGGAAGAGACCCAGTACTTC	CASSIAGGEETQYF
TRBD2	TRBV28	.	TRBJ2-1	TGTGCCAGCAGAAGAAGACTAGCGGGGCCCTCGGGATACAATGAGCAGTTCTTC	CASRRRLAGPSGYNEQFF
TRBD1	TRBV7-3	.	TRBJ2-2	TGTGCCAGCAGCTTAATGGGACAGGGGAACACCGGGGAGCTGTTTTTT	CASSLMGQGNTGELFF
TRBD2	TRBV5-1	.	TRBJ2-3	TGCGCCAGCAGGCCGGGACTAGCGTATGATACGCAGTATTTT	CASRPGLAYDTQYF
TRBD1	TRBV28	.	TRBJ2-6	TGTGCCAGCGGACGGACAGGGTGGTCTGGGGCCAACGTCCTGACTTTC	CASGRTGWSGANVLTF
.	TRBV6-6	once	TRBJ2-3	TGTGCCAGCAGTAGGGACAGCACAGATACGCAGTATTTT	CASSRDSTDTQYF
TRBD1	TRBV11-3	.	TRBJ2-1	TGTGCCAGCAGCTTAGGTGGCGGGACAGGCTTAATCAATGAGCAGTTCTTC	CASSLGGGTGLINEQFF
TRBD1	TRBV6-1	once	TRBJ2-1	TGTGCCAGTCGTCGGACAGGAACCCCCTACAATGAGCAGTTCTTC	CASRRTGTPYNEQFF
.	TRBV7-9	.	TRBJ2-1	TGTGCCAGCAGCCCCTCGGGGAATAATAATGAGCAGTTCTTC	CASSPSGNNNEQFF
TRBD2	TRBV7-2	.	TRBJ2-5	TGTGCCAGCAGCTTATTGTCGGGGGGGCAGGAGACCCAGTACTTC	CASSLLSGGQETQYF
TRBD2	TRBV6-5	.	TRBJ2-1	TGTGCCAGCAGCACCCCTAGCGGATACAATGAGCAGTTCTTC	CASSTPSGYNEQFF
TRBD2	TRBV9	once	TRBJ2-5	TGTGCCAGCAGCGTGGCTAGCGGGGGGGCTAAAGAGACCCAGTACTTC	CASSVASGGAKETQYF
.	TRBV9	.	TRBJ2-5	TGTGCCAGCAGCGTAGAGGAAAGAGGGACCCAGTACTTC	CASSVEERGTQYF
.	TRBV18	.	TRBJ2-2	TGTGCCAGCTCACTCGCGGGACCCCTGAACACCGGGGAGCTGTTTTTT	CASSLAGPLNTGELFF
.	TRBV18	.	TRBJ2-5	TGTGCCAGCTCACCCGGACACCAAGAGACCCAGTACTTC	CASSPGHQETQYF
TRBD2	TRBV30	.	TRBJ2-7	TGTGCCTTAGGACTAGCGGGAGTTAGGCAGTACTTC	CALGLAGVRQYF
.	TRBV18	.	TRBJ2-5	TGTGCCAGCTCACCCCCCCTGACCGGGGAGACCCAGTACTTC	CASSPPLTGETQYF
.	TRBV28	.	TRBJ2-7	TGTGCCAGCAGTTTACCTAGCGTCTACGAGCAGTACTTC	CASSLPSVYEQYF
.	TRBV4-1	.	TRBJ1-2	TGCGCCAGCAGCCAAGATCCGGCAGACTATGGCTACACCTTC	CASSQDPADYGYTF
.	TRBV6-1	.	TRBJ1-4	TGTGCCAGCAGTGAAGTGCTATCGGTCCTCAATGAAAAACTGTTTTTT	CASSEVLSVLNEKLFF
TRBD1	TRBV4-1	.	TRBJ2-3	TGCGCCAGCAGCCAAGGGACAGGGCGAGATACGCAGTATTTT	CASSQGTGRDTQYF
TRBD1	TRBV4-2	.	TRBJ2-7	TGTGCCAGCAGCCAAGCGGGGGGACAGGGGGCAAGGGAGCAGTACTTC	CASSQAGGQGAREQYF
.	TRBV5-6	.	TRBJ2-2	TGTGCCAGCAGCTTGGACAGGTTCGCGAACACCGGGGAGCTGTTTTTT	CASSLDRFANTGELFF
TRBD1	TRBV18	.	TRBJ2-3	TGTGCCAGCTCACCACGAGACAGGGCAGATACGCAGTATTTT	CASSPRDRADTQYF
.	TRBV30	.	TRBJ1-1	TGTGCCTGGAGTCCGAGGGGAGGGGGAAACACTGAAGCTTTCTTT	CAWSPRGGGNTEAFF
.	TRBV14	.	TRBJ1-1	TGTGCCAGCAGCCCGGGACGGATCACTGAAGCTTTCTTT	CASSPGRITEAFF
.	TRBV6-1	.	TRBJ1-4	TGTGCCAGCAGTGAAACCGGGGGTATTGAAAAACTGTTTTTT	CASSETGGIEKLFF
TRBD1	TRBV9	once	TRBJ2-3	TGTGCCAGCAGCGCGACAGGGGACAGCACAGATACGCAGTATTTT	CASSATGDSTDTQYF
.	TRBV5-1	.	TRBJ1-2	TGCGCCAGCAGCTTTGGGTCAGGGTCAACGGATGGCTACACCTTC	CASSFGSGSTDGYTF
.	TRBV19	.	TRBJ1-4	TGTGCCAGTAGTCTGAATGAAAAACTGTTTTTT	CASSLNEKLFF
.	TRBV28	.	TRBJ1-5	TGTGCCAGCAGTATGGGACAAGTTAGCAATCAGCCCCAGCATTTT	CASSMGQVSNQPQHF
.	TRBV2	few	TRBJ2-2	TGTGCCAGCAGTGAGAGGACAGTTACCGGGGAGCTGTTTTTT	CASSERTVTGELFF
.	TRBV12-5	.	TRBJ2-7	TGTGCTAGTGGTTTGTGGGGACACAACCCCTACGAGCAGTACTTC	CASGLWGHNPYEQYF
.	TRBV29-1	.	TRBJ2-7	TGCAGCGTTGGAGGTGATTACGAGCAGTACTTC	CSVGGDYEQYF
.	TRBV5-8	.	TRBJ2-1	TGTGCCAGCAGCTTGAGAGGCAGGGGCCACTACAATGAGCAGTTCTTC	CASSLRGRGHYNEQFF
.	TRBV28	.	TRBJ2-5	TGTGCCAGCAGTCACGGGACTTTCCGGATTGGAGAGACCCAGTACTTC	CASSHGTFRIGETQYF